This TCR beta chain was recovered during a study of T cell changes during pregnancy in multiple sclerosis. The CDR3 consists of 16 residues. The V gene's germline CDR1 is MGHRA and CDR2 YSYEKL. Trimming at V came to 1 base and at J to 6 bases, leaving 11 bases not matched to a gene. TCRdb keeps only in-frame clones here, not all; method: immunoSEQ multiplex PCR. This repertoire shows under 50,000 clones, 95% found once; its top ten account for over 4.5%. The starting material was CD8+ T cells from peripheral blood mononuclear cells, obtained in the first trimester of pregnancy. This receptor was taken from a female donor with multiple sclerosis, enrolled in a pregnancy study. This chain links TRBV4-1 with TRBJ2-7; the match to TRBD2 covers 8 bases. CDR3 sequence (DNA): TGCGCCAGCAGCCAAGGGACAGCGGGAGCCGGGGTCGAGCAGTACTTC. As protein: CASSQGTAGAGVEQYF.